This T cell receptor (beta chain) originates from a study of blood T cell repertoires in COVID-19. Produced via immunoSEQ multiplex PCR; TCRdb's table is partial and in-frame only. The table has roughly 100,000 clones, 88% seen once. Trimming removed 4 bases at V and 6 bases at J, with 8 bases between. The germline gives CDR1 SGDLS, CDR2 YYNGEE. The CDR3 runs to 12 residues. This chain joins TRBV9 and TRBJ2-1, with D perhaps TRBD1 (5 bases). This clonotype was obtained from a man older than 75 with acute or convalescent COVID-19. Sequencing was carried out using peripheral blood. In nucleotides, the CDR3 is TGTGCCAGCAGCCTCCAGGGCAATGAGCAGTTCTTC. It encodes CASSLQGNEQFF.